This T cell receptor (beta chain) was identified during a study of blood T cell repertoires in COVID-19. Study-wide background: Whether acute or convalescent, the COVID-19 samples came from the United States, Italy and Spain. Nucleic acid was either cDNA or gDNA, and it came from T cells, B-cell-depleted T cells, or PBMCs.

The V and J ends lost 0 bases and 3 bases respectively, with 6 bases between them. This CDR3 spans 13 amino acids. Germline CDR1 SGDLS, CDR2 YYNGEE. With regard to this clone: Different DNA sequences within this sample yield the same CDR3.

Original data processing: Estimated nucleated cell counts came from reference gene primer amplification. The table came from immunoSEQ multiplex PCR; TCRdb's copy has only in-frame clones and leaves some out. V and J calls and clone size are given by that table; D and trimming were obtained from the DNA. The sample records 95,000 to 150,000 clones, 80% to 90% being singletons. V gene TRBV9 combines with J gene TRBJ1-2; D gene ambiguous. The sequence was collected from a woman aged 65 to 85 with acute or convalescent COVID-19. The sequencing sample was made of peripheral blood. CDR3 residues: CASSVGGDYGYTF. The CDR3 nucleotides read TGTGCCAGCAGCGTAGGAGGTGACTATGGCTACACCTTC.